This paragraph reports one T cell receptor (beta chain). Its antigen is as yet unknown. This record belongs to a study of cytomegalovirus exposure and HLA in healthy donors. Study-level points and caveats: Listed as cytomegalovirus-associated were 150 or so TCR beta chains. Rare TCR sequences predominated, though certain public TCRs were found in many donors. A subsequent analysis found that TCR clusters from the first cohort also tended to co-occur in the 90 to 150 validation repertoires, with about 94% of cluster scores above 0.

V shed 5 bases, J shed 5 bases, and the junction held 3 bases outside the gene matches. Germline V gene sequence: CDR1 SGHTA, CDR2 FQGTGA. The CDR3 spans 13 residues. Only in-frame clones appear in the TCRdb table, and some are missing; sequencing was by immunoSEQ multiplex PCR. The profile shows over 150,000 clones, less than 85% of them singletons. These donors were members of the roughly 110-subject validation cohort, a group separate from the roughly 670-subject first cohort. The sample taken for sequencing was PBMCs. This rearrangement joins TRBV7-3 to TRBJ2-5; 9 bases are a match to TRBD1. This TCR came from a man younger than 35 in good health and CMV-seropositive. Here the CDR3 reads CASSPTGGETQYF. CDR3 in DNA: TGTGCCAGCAGCCCGACAGGGGGGGAGACCCAGTACTTC.